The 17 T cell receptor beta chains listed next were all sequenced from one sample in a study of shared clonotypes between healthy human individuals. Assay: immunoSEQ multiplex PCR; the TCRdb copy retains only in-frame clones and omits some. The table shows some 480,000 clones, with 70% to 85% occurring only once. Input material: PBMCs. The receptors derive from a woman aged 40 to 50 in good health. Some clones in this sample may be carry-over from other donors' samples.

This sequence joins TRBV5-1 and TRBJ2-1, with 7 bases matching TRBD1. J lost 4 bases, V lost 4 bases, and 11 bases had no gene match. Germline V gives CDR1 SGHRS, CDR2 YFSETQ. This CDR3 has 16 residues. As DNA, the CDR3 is TGCGCCAGCAGCGAGGGACAGACACCAATATACAATGAGCAGTTCTTC. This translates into CASSEGQTPIYNEQFF.

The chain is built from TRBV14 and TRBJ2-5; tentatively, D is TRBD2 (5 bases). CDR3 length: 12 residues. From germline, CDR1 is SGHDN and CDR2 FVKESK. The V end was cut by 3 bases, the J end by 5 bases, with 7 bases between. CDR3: CASSQGSETQYF. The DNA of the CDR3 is TGTGCCAGCAGCCAGGGGAGCGAGACCCAGTACTTC.

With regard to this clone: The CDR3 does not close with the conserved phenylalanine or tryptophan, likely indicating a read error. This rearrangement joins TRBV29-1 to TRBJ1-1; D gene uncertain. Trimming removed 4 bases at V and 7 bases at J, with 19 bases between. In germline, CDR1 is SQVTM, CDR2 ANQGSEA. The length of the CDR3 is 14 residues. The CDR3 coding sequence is TGCAGCGTTGCCCTAACCCGGGGTGGGATTGAAGCTTTCTCT. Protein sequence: CSVALTRGGIEAFS.

The CDR3 sequence: CASSFPGQGFANTGELFF. In DNA, the CDR3 is TGCGCCAGCAGTTTTCCGGGACAGGGCTTCGCGAACACCGGGGAGCTGTTTTTT. The chain joins TRBV5-1 to TRBJ2-2; 9 bases match TRBD1. Germline lookup yields CDR1 SGHRS and CDR2 YFSETQ. The CDR3 runs 18 residues. With 5 bases clipped from V and 0 bases from J, the junction kept 11 bases outside the gene matches.

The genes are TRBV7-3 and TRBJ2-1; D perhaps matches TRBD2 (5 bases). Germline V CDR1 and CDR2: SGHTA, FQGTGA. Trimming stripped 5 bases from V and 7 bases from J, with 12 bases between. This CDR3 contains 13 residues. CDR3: CASSPRGLNEQFF. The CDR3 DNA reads TGTGCCAGCAGCCCCAGAGGGCTTAATGAGCAGTTCTTC.

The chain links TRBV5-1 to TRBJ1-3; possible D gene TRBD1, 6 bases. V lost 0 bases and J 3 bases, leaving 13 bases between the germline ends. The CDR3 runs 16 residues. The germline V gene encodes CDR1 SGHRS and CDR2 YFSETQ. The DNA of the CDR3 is TGCGCCAGCAGCTTGGCAGGGGTGTTCTATGGAAACACCATATATTTT. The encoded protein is CASSLAGVFYGNTIYF.

CDR3 coding DNA: TGTGCCAGCAGTTACGCAAGCATCGGAGTTGGCTACACCTTC. Translated: CASSYASIGVGYTF. This chain uses TRBV28 with TRBJ1-2; no reliable D call. Germline V lookup: CDR1 MDHEN, CDR2 SYDVKM. The CDR3 consists of 14 residues. V was pared by 4 bases and J by 7 bases, with 16 bases between.

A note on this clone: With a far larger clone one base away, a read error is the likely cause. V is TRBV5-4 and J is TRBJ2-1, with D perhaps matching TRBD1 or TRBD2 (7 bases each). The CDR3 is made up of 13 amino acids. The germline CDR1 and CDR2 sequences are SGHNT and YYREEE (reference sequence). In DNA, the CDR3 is TGTGCCAGCAGCCTGAGCGGGACAGCTGAGCGGTTCTTC. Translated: CASSLSGTAERFF. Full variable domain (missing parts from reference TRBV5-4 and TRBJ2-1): ETGVTQSPTHLIKTRGQQVTLRCSSQSGHNTVSWYQQALGQGPQFIFQYYREEENGRGNFPPRFSGLQFPNYSSELNVNALELDDSALYLCASSLSGTAERFFGPGTRLTVL.

The CDR3 bases are TGTGCCAGCAGCCAGCGACCCTTTGGCGAGCAGTACTTC. This gives the protein CASSQRPFGEQYF. The chain joins TRBV11-3 to TRBJ2-5; D gene ambiguous. The end of the DNA aligns better with TRBJ2-7, so the J call may be wrong. CDR1 and CDR2 from the germline V gene are SGHNT and YENEEA. The CDR3 totals 13 residues.

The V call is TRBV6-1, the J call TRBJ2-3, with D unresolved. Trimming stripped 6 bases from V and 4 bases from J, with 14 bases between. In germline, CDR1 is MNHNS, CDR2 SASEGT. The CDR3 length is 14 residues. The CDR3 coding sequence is TGTGCCAGCAGCGCCGTAGCCAGCGCAGATACGCAGTATTTT. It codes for CASSAVASADTQYF.

CDR3 in amino acids: CSVDGRTGREADGYTF. CDR3 in DNA: TGCAGCGTTGACGGCAGGACAGGGCGCGAGGCTGACGGCTACACCTTC. The genes are TRBV29-1 and TRBJ1-2, with 8 bases identical to TRBD1. CDR1 and CDR2 (germline): SQVTM, ANQGSEA. CDR3 length: 16 residues. V dropped 3 bases and J dropped 8; count of bases not matched to a gene: 17. Together with reference TRBV29-1 and TRBJ1-2, the CDR3 gives the full variable domain: SAVISQKPSRDICQRGTSLTIQCQVDSQVTMMFWYRQQPGQSLTLIATANQGSEATYESGFVIDKFPISRPNLTFSTLTVSNMSPEDSSIYLCSVDGRTGREADGYTFGSGTRLTVV.

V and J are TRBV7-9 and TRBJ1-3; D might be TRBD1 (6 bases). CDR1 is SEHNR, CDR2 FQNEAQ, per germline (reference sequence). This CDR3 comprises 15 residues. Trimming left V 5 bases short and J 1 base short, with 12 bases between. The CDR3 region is CASSGIGGSGNTIYF. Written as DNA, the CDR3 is TGTGCCAGCAGCGGAATAGGGGGGTCTGGAAACACCATATATTTT. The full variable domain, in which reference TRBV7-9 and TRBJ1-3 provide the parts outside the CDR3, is DTGVSQNPRHKITKRGQNVTFRCDPISEHNRLYWYRQTLGQGPEFLTYFQNEAQLEKSRLLSDRFSAERPKGSFSTLEIQRTEQGDSAMYLCASSGIGGSGNTIYFGEGSWLTVV.

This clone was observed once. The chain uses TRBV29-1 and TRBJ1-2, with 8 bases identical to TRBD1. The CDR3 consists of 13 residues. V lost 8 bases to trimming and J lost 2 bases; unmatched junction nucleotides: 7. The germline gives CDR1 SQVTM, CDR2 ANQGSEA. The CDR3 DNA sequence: TGCAGCTCCACGACAGGGGCGAACTATGGCTACACCTTC. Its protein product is CSSTTGANYGYTF.

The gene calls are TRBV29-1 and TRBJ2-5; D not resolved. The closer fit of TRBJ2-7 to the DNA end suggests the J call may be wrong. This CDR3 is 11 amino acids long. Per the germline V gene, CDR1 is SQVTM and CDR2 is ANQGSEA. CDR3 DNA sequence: TGCAGCGTTGGGATCACCTACGAGCAGTACTTC. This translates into CSVGITYEQYF.

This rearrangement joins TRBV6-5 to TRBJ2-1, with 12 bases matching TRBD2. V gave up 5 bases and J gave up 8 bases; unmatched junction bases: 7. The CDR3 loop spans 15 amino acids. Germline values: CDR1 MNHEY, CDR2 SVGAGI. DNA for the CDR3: TGTGCCAGCAGTCAAACTAGCGGGAGGTATTATGAGCAGTTCTTC. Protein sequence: CASSQTSGRYYEQFF.

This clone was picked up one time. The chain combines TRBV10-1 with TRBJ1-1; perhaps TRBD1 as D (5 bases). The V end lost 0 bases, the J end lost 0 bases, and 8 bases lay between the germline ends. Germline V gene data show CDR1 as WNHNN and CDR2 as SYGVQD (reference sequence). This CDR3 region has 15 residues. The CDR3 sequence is CASSESGTVNTEAFF. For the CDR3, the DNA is TGCGCCAGCAGTGAGTCAGGGACGGTGAACACTGAAGCTTTCTTT.

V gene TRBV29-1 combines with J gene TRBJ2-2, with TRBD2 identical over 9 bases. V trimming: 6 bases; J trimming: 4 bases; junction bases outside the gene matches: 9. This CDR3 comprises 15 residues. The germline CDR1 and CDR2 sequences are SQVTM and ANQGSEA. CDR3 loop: CSVPGLASGTGELFF. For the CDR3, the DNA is TGCAGCGTACCGGGACTAGCTAGTGGCACCGGGGAGCTGTTTTTT.